The next 19 T cell receptor beta chains were all read from a single sample in a study of CD8+ T cells in alopecia areata. Extracted RNA was reverse transcribed, and the resulting cDNA served as sequencing template. Assay used: immunoSEQ multiplex PCR; TCRdb lists only in-frame clones, some missing. The table lists about 120,000 clones, about 59% of them singletons. Treatment specified: oral pan-JAK inhibitor, 5-10 mg twice daily. Sequences were derived from CD4+ T cells sorted from blood, sampled at week 4, from a patient treated with tofacitinib. The receptors originated from a human donor with alopecia areata.

The CDR3 sequence: CAIRTSGGIYEQYF. CDR3 in DNA: TGTGCCATCAGGACTAGCGGGGGGATCTACGAGCAGTACTTC. The V gene is TRBV10-3, the J gene TRBJ2-7; 13 bases are shared with TRBD2. V lost 6 bases to trimming and J lost 3 bases; unmatched junction nucleotides: 2. This CDR3 contains 14 residues. Germline lookup yields CDR1 ENHRY and CDR2 SYGVKD.

The genes are TRBV29-1 and TRBJ2-3; a weak D match, TRBD1 (5 bases). Trimming cost V 4 bases and J 0 bases, with 8 bases left between them. The CDR3 sequence is 13 residues long. Germline values: CDR1 SQVTM, CDR2 ANQGSEA. This CDR3 reads CSVVAGSTDTQYF. The CDR3 DNA reads as TGCAGCGTTGTGGCAGGGAGCACAGATACGCAGTATTTT.

The chain recombines TRBV2 with TRBJ2-3; 11 nucleotides line up with TRBD2. J gave up 3 bases and V 5 bases, and 7 bases lay outside the gene matches. This CDR3 spans 16 amino acids. The V gene's germline CDR1 is SNHLY and CDR2 FYNNEI. The CDR3 reads CASSPRLAGMTDTQYF. In DNA form, the CDR3 reads TGTGCCAGCAGTCCCAGACTAGCGGGAATGACAGATACGCAGTATTTT.

The chain employs TRBV5-4 and TRBJ1-2; D is possibly TRBD1 (5 bases). Trimming took off 2 bases at V and 4 bases at J, with 9 bases between the two ends. The CDR3 is made up of 13 amino acids. CDR1 and CDR2 from the germline V gene are SGHNT and YYREEE (reference sequence). The CDR3 bases are TGTGCCAGCAGCTTTTCAGGGCCCTATGGCTACACCTTC. This codes for CASSFSGPYGYTF.

V and J are TRBV29-1 and TRBJ2-3; D gene unclear. Trimming took 7 bases from V and 0 from J, leaving 8 bases between them. Germline V gene sequence: CDR1 SQVTM, CDR2 ANQGSEA. The CDR3 extends over 12 amino acids. CDR3 protein: CSAGKSTDTQYF. In DNA, the CDR3 is TGCAGCGCAGGAAAGAGCACAGATACGCAGTATTTT.

This clone showed up just a few times. V usage is TRBV25-1 and J usage is TRBJ2-7; D possibly corresponds to TRBD2 (5 bases). Trimming took 2 bases from V and 3 from J, leaving 8 bases between them. The germline V gene encodes CDR1 MGHDK and CDR2 SYGVNS. This CDR3 spans 13 amino acids. In DNA, the CDR3 is TGTGCCAGCAGTGAAACCGCGGGCTACGAGCAGTACTTC. It yields the protein CASSETAGYEQYF.

This clone is a singleton in its sample. The V gene is TRBV7-2, the J gene TRBJ2-3, with no clear D. Germline V CDR1 and CDR2: SGHTA, FQGNSA. The V gene lost 5 bases and the J gene lost 6 bases, with 12 bases spanning the gap. The CDR3 is made up of 13 amino acids. The CDR3 DNA follows: TGTGCCAGCAGCACCAGTCCCTACGATACGCAGTATTTT. The encoded protein is CASSTSPYDTQYF.

The chain joins TRBV6-5 to TRBJ2-1; TRBD2 is a possible D gene (5 bases). Germline CDR1 reads MNHEY; CDR2 reads SVGAGI. V gave up 2 bases and J gave up 10 bases, with 6 bases separating them. The CDR3 extends over 11 amino acids. The CDR3 loop reads CASSYEREQFF. CDR3 DNA: TGTGCCAGCAGTTACGAGCGGGAGCAGTTCTTC.

The V and J genes are TRBV7-6 and TRBJ2-3; TRBD1 might be the D (5 bases). Per germline, CDR1 SGHVS and CDR2 FNYEAQ. V was cut by 8 bases and J by 2 bases, with 14 bases left in between. The CDR3 has 14 residues. CDR3 region: CASGKGVNTDTQYF. The CDR3 DNA reads as TGTGCCAGCGGAAAAGGGGTGAACACAGATACGCAGTATTTT.

This clone occurred a few times. The rearrangement uses TRBV7-2 and TRBJ1-5; a weak D match, TRBD1 (5 bases). Germline loops: CDR1 SGHTA, CDR2 FQGNSA. V lost 3 bases and J 7 bases, leaving 13 bases between the germline ends. The CDR3 is 14 residues long. The CDR3 nucleotides are TGTGCCAGCAGCTTGGACGCGGGGCGACAGCCCCAGCATTTT. Translated: CASSLDAGRQPQHF. Complete variable domain (other parts from reference TRBV7-2 and TRBJ1-5): GAGVSQSPSNKVTEKGKDVELRCDPISGHTALYWYRQSLGQGLEFLIYFQGNSAPDKSGLPSDRFSAERTGGSVSTLTIQRTQQEDSAVYLCASSLDAGRQPQHFGDGTRLSIL.

The chain joins TRBV7-9 to TRBJ1-4; no clear D. The CDR3 has 12 residues. The germline V gene encodes CDR1 SEHNR and CDR2 FQNEAQ (reference sequence). V lost 2 bases and J 2 bases, leaving 0 bases between the germline ends. CDR3 sequence reads: CASSLTNEKLFF. The CDR3 DNA reads TGTGCCAGCAGCTTAACTAATGAAAAACTGTTTTTT.

This clone was seen only a few times. V usage is TRBV2 and J usage is TRBJ2-4; tentatively, D is TRBD1 (5 bases). Per the germline V gene, CDR1 is SNHLY and CDR2 is FYNNEI. This CDR3 contains 16 residues. V shed 9 bases and J shed 0 bases, with 18 bases lying between them. The CDR3 nucleotides read TGTGCCAGTTCATTTTTTGTGGGGCTAGCCAAAAACATTCAGTACTTC. This gives the protein CASSFFVGLAKNIQYF.

The chain combines TRBV4-1 with TRBJ2-5; D is unclear. The CDR3 is 13 amino acids. Germline loops: CDR1 MGHRA, CDR2 YSYEKL. The V and J ends lost 0 bases and 5 bases respectively, with 7 bases between them. CDR3 DNA: TGCGCCAGCAGCCAAGAGTCGCGGGAGACCCAGTACTTC. Protein: CASSQESRETQYF.

This clone came up a few times. The chain joins TRBV29-1 to TRBJ2-5; a possible D gene is TRBD1 (6 bases). There are 12 residues in the CDR3. Looked up from germline, CDR1 is SQVTM and CDR2 is ANQGSEA. Trimming took off 8 bases at V and 5 bases at J, with 15 bases between the two ends. The DNA for the CDR3 is TGCAGCTCCGAACAGGGTGGGGAGACCCAGTACTTC. It codes for CSSEQGGETQYF.

The CDR3: CAIGGQAYYGYTF. CDR3 in DNA: TGTGCCATCGGCGGACAGGCCTACTATGGCTACACCTTC. V gene TRBV10-3 combines with J gene TRBJ1-2, with TRBD1 matching 7 bases. Germline loops: CDR1 ENHRY, CDR2 SYGVKD. The CDR3 covers 13 residues. V shed 8 bases, J shed 3 bases, and the junction held 6 bases outside the gene matches.

The chain carries TRBV7-2 and TRBJ2-5, with D perhaps given as TRBD1 or TRBD2 (5 bases each). V lost 2 bases and J lost 3, with 13 bases in between. The CDR3 covers 15 residues. The germline V gene encodes CDR1 SGHTA and CDR2 FQGNSA. CDR3 loop: CASSLLPGHKETQYF. CDR3 nucleotide sequence: TGTGCCAGCAGCTTATTACCGGGGCATAAAGAGACCCAGTACTTC.

This clone was observed once. The rearrangement uses TRBV2 and TRBJ2-3; D gene uncertain. The length of the CDR3 is 14 residues. CDR1 SNHLY and CDR2 FYNNEI come from the germline V gene. Trimming cost V 4 bases and J 6 bases, with 14 bases left between them. The CDR3 loop is CASSGSSTADTQYF. CDR3 bases: TGTGCCAGCAGTGGGTCTTCGACGGCCGATACGCAGTATTTT.

The chain recombines TRBV5-1 with TRBJ2-3, with D unresolved. V lost 5 bases and J lost 2, with 12 bases in between. Germline CDR1 SGHRS, CDR2 YFSETQ. The CDR3 loop spans 14 amino acids. For the CDR3, the DNA is TGCGCCAGCAGTACGGACCAAAACACAGATACGCAGTATTTT. Translated, it gives CASSTDQNTDTQYF.

CDR3 DNA sequence: TGCGCCAGCGGCAGTAGATCACAGCCCCAGCATTTT. Translated: CASGSRSQPQHF. The chain carries TRBV4-3 and TRBJ1-5; D remains unclear. Germline V lookup: CDR1 LGHNA, CDR2 YSLEER. V shed 8 bases and J shed 7 bases, with 12 bases lying between them. The CDR3 runs 12 residues.